Below are 11 T cell receptor beta chains sequenced from a single sample in a study of blood T cells in healthy people across ages. Through a sample-barcoded 5' primer and a J-beta primer mix, a second PCR was run for roughly 6 to 11 cycles. TCRdb re-analysed the 5' RACE reads in MiXCR, keeping a single row per CDR3 protein. The sample lists approximately 770,000 distinct CDR3 sequences, 55% to 70% occurring once. Specimen: blood. Every receptor here comes from a man younger than 40 in good health.

The CDR3 sequence: CASSEADRGKDIQYF. CDR3 DNA sequence: TGTGCCAGCAGTGAGGCGGACAGGGGAAAAGACATTCAGTACTTC. V gene TRBV28 combines with J gene TRBJ2-4; 9 bases align to TRBD1. Germline loops: CDR1 MDHEN, CDR2 SYDVKM. The CDR3 is made up of 15 amino acids. The V segment lost 5 bases and the J segment 8 bases; nucleotides outside the gene matches: 10. Full variable domain (missing parts from reference TRBV28 and TRBJ2-4): DVKVTQSSRYLVKRTGEKVFLECVQDMDHENMFWYRQDPGLGLRLIYFSYDVKMKEKGDIPEGYSVSREKKERFSLILESASTNQTSMYLCASSEADRGKDIQYFGAGTRLSVL.

The rearrangement joins TRBV20-1 to TRBJ1-2; no clear D gene. Looked up from germline, CDR1 is DFQATT and CDR2 is SNEGSKA (reference sequence). CDR3 length: 10 amino acids. The ends were cut back, 3 bases at V and 5 bases at J, with 4 bases in the middle. As DNA, the CDR3 is TGCAGTGCTAGTTGGTATGGCTACACCTTC. This codes for CSASWYGYTF.

The rearrangement links TRBV29-1 to TRBJ2-1; perhaps TRBD2 as D (6 bases). CDR1 SQVTM and CDR2 ANQGSEA come from the germline V gene. V was pared by 3 bases and J by 12 bases, with 18 bases between. The CDR3 is 13 residues long. The CDR3 loop is CSVDRDSSRWQFF. The DNA for the CDR3 is TGCAGCGTTGATCGGGACTCCTCCCGTTGGCAGTTCTTC.

V gene TRBV12-3 or TRBV12-4 combines with J gene TRBJ1-5, with D possibly TRBD1 on 6 matching bases. This CDR3 spans 15 amino acids. V was pared by 7 bases and J by 7 bases, with 20 bases between. CDR3 loop: CASTPRGSLLQPQHF. The CDR3 bases are TGTGCCAGCACCCCCAGGGGCAGTCTCCTCCAGCCCCAGCATTTT.

The chain has TRBV5-1 and TRBJ1-6, with 8 bases aligning to TRBD1. With 2 bases clipped from V and 8 bases from J, the junction kept 3 bases outside the gene matches. This CDR3 is built from 14 residues. Germline assignment: CDR1 SGHRS and CDR2 YFSETQ. CDR3 bases: TGCGCCAGCAGCTTACAGGGGGATGATTCACCCCTCCACTTT. Amino acids: CASSLQGDDSPLHF.

The J gene is TRBJ2-4, the V gene TRBV6-5; D gene ambiguous. The germline V gene encodes CDR1 MNHEY and CDR2 SVGAGI. There are 14 residues in the CDR3. V was trimmed by 2 bases and J by 8 bases, leaving 13 bases between them. The CDR3 loop is CASSYLTEVHIQYF. CDR3 DNA: TGTGCCAGCAGTTACCTCACCGAAGTCCACATTCAGTACTTC.

This clonotype was counted a few times. This chain uses TRBV10-3 with TRBJ2-1; TRBD2 matches 10 bases. CDR3 length: 15 amino acids. In germline, CDR1 is ENHRY, CDR2 SYGVKD. Trimming cost V 3 bases and J 9 bases; bases outside gene matches: 8. The DNA for the CDR3 is TGTGCCATCAGTGAAGCGGGGGGGCTAGTCGGTGAGCAGTTCTTC. Encoded protein: CAISEAGGLVGEQFF.

In its sample, this clonotype was seen many times. V gene TRBV2 combines with J gene TRBJ1-6, with D possibly matching TRBD1 (5 bases). There are 16 residues in the CDR3. Per the germline V gene, CDR1 is SNHLY and CDR2 is FYNNEI. Between the trimmed V and J ends, which lost 8 bases and 8 bases, there was a span of 22 bases. The CDR3 region is CASVMSQGGIDSPLHF. Written as DNA, the CDR3 is TGTGCCAGCGTTATGAGCCAGGGAGGTATCGATTCACCCCTCCACTTT.

This clonotype was detected a few times. J is TRBJ1-2 and V is TRBV29-1, with 7 bases identical to TRBD1. Losses at the gene ends were 4 bases for V and 8 bases for J; bases not matched to a gene: 1. Germline V lookup: CDR1 SQVTM, CDR2 ANQGSEA. The CDR3 totals 10 residues. The CDR3 reads CSVGTGGYTF. The CDR3 DNA follows: TGCAGCGTTGGGACAGGAGGCTACACCTTC.

There are a few counts of this clonotype. The chain joins TRBV25-1 to TRBJ2-7; D gene uncertain. Germline CDR1 and CDR2: MGHDK and SYGVNS. This CDR3 comprises 13 residues. Trimming took off 3 bases at V and 6 bases at J, with 12 bases between the two ends. The DNA of the CDR3 is TGTGCCAGCAGTGATTCCGCAAAGGGCGAGCAGTACTTC. Amino acids: CASSDSAKGEQYF.

At least ten counts were recorded for this clonotype. The J gene is TRBJ1-2, the V gene TRBV20-1, with no clear D. Germline V gene sequence: CDR1 DFQATT, CDR2 SNEGSKA (reference sequence). The CDR3 contains 13 residues. V gave up 4 bases and J gave up 6 bases, with 15 bases separating them. CDR3 region: CSAKPPSFDGYTF. The CDR3 nucleotides read TGCAGTGCTAAACCCCCCAGTTTTGATGGCTACACCTTC.